The 20 T cell receptor beta chains listed next were all sequenced from one sample in a study of blood T cell repertoires in COVID-19. This table comes from immunoSEQ multiplex PCR, and its TCRdb copy is limited to in-frame clones, with some not included. The table has 87,000 or so clones, 87% seen once. The sample consisted of peripheral blood. All receptors derive from a woman aged 50 to 60 with active or convalescent COVID-19.

The chain has TRBV14 and TRBJ2-7; tentative D call: TRBD2 (5 bases). Germline loops: CDR1 SGHDN, CDR2 FVKESK. This CDR3 comprises 14 residues. The germline V and J ends were trimmed by 1 base and 2 bases, with 9 bases remaining between them. The CDR3 bases are TGTGCCAGCAGCCAAGGCCTAGCCACCTACGAGCAGTACTTC. Its protein is CASSQGLATYEQYF. Based on the CDR3 plus reference TRBV14 and TRBJ2-7, the full variable domain is EAGVTQFPSHSVIEKGQTVTLRCDPISGHDNLYWYRRVMGKEIKFLLHFVKESKQDESGMPNNRFLAERTGGTYSTLKVQPAELEDSGVYFCASSQGLATYEQYFGPGTRLTVT.

The V gene is TRBV12-3 or TRBV12-4, the J gene TRBJ1-2, with D perhaps matching TRBD1 (6 bases). V was trimmed by 6 bases and J by 4 bases, leaving 9 bases between them. This CDR3 has 12 amino acids. CDR3 protein: CASSPDSYGYTF. CDR3 coding DNA: TGTGCCAGCAGCCCGGACAGCTATGGCTACACCTTC.

The chain recombines TRBV4-3 with TRBJ1-3, with D unclear. CDR1 LGHNA and CDR2 YSLEER come from the germline V gene. The CDR3 is 16 residues long. The V end lost 0 bases, the J end lost 2 bases, and 11 bases lay between the germline ends. The CDR3 nucleotides are TGCGCCAGCAGCCAAGAGGCGCGACAACCTGGAAACACCATATATTTT. It encodes CASSQEARQPGNTIYF.

The CDR3 coding sequence is TGTGCCAGCAGCTCCGGACAGGGGAACACTGAAGCTTTCTTT. Translation: CASSSGQGNTEAFF. The rearrangement links TRBV7-6 to TRBJ1-1; the match to TRBD1 covers 8 bases. The CDR3 is 14 residues long. The trim removed 4 bases at V and 1 base at J, leaving 2 bases unmatched. Germline assignment: CDR1 SGHVS and CDR2 FNYEAQ.

This rearrangement joins TRBV7-9 to TRBJ2-2, with D perhaps TRBD2 (5 bases). CDR1 and CDR2 from the germline V gene are SEHNR and FQNEAQ (reference sequence). CDR3 length equals 12 residues. Trimming removed 4 bases at V and 13 bases at J, with 13 bases between. This CDR3 reads CASSSSRERLFF. The CDR3, as DNA: TGTGCCAGCAGCTCCTCCCGGGAAAGGCTGTTTTTT.

The rearrangement uses TRBV6-4 and TRBJ1-1, with D tentatively TRBD1 (6 bases). V dropped 5 bases and J dropped 1 base, with 20 bases sitting between them. Germline V gives CDR1 MRHNA, CDR2 SNTAGT. The CDR3 totals 17 residues. In DNA, the CDR3 is TGTGCCAGCAGTCTTAAACAGGGATTTAATCCGAACACTGAAGCTTTCTTT. Protein sequence: CASSLKQGFNPNTEAFF.

CDR3 sequence (DNA): TGTGCCAGCAGCCGGGGGGGGACTTCCTACGAGCAGTACTTC. Protein product: CASSRGGTSYEQYF. The chain uses TRBV5-4 and TRBJ2-7; 8 bases match TRBD2. The V gene end was trimmed by 4 bases and the J gene end by 1 base; junction bases not matched to a gene: 4. The CDR3 is made up of 14 amino acids. From germline, CDR1 is SGHNT and CDR2 YYREEE (reference sequence).

The J gene is TRBJ2-2, the V gene TRBV6-2 or TRBV6-3; the D is unclear. Trimming cost V 6 bases and J 6 bases, with 8 bases left between them. The CDR3 has 12 amino acids. Germline V lookup: CDR1 MNHEY, CDR2 SVGEGT. The CDR3 protein is CASSSLAGELFF. The CDR3 coding sequence is TGTGCCAGCAGCTCCCTCGCCGGGGAGCTGTTTTTT.

This chain connects TRBV30 to TRBJ1-1; possible D gene TRBD1, 6 bases. The ends were cut back, 1 base at V and 3 bases at J, with 6 bases in the middle. CDR3 size: 12 residues. The germline V gene encodes CDR1 GTSNPN and CDR2 SVGIG (reference sequence). The CDR3 region is CAWSDRDTEAFF. The DNA for the CDR3 is TGTGCCTGGAGTGACAGGGACACTGAAGCTTTCTTT. The variable domain in full, completed from reference TRBV30 and TRBJ1-1, reads SQTIHQWPATLVQPVGSPLSLECTVEGTSNPNLYWYRQAAGRGLQLLFYSVGIGQISSEVPQNLSASRPQDRQFILSSKKLLLSDSGFYLCAWSDRDTEAFFGQGTRLTVV.

V and J are TRBV5-6 and TRBJ2-1; 9 positions agree with TRBD2. The CDR3 totals 15 residues. The ends lost 5 bases at V and 6 bases at J; junction bases unmatched: 9. CDR1 SGHDT and CDR2 YYEEEE come from the germline V gene. This chain's CDR3 is CASSPGGGALNEQFF. Written as DNA, the CDR3 is TGTGCCAGCAGTCCAGGCGGGGGGGCCCTCAATGAGCAGTTCTTC.

The CDR3: CASSQQTGWATEAFF. CDR3 nucleotides: TGCGCCAGCAGCCAACAGACAGGGTGGGCGACTGAAGCTTTCTTT. The chain joins TRBV4-3 to TRBJ1-1; 7 bases align to TRBD1. The CDR3 has 15 amino acids. Germline assignment: CDR1 LGHNA and CDR2 YSLEER. Trimming at V came to 2 bases and at J to 5 bases, leaving 8 bases not matched to a gene.

This chain connects TRBV4-1 to TRBJ1-6; 7 positions match TRBD1. The CDR3 loop spans 15 amino acids. Trimming at V came to 4 bases and at J to 9 bases, leaving 9 bases not matched to a gene. Looked up from germline, CDR1 is MGHRA and CDR2 is YSYEKL. The CDR3 DNA is TGCGCCAGCAGCCGCAACCTCAGACAGGGTTCACCCCTCCACTTT. It encodes CASSRNLRQGSPLHF.

The chain employs TRBV9 and TRBJ1-2; perhaps TRBD1 as D (6 bases). Trimming pared 4 bases from V and 0 bases from J, leaving 13 bases between. The CDR3 totals 15 residues. Germline V gene data show CDR1 as SGDLS and CDR2 as YYNGEE. The CDR3 loop reads CASSLEQGPNYGYTF. The CDR3 bases are TGTGCCAGCAGCTTAGAACAGGGCCCTAACTATGGCTACACCTTC.

This rearrangement joins TRBV7-2 to TRBJ2-5; TRBD2 matches at 11 bases. The CDR3 spans 16 residues. Trimming removed 2 bases from V and 1 base from J; junction bases left unmatched: 3. Germline CDR1 and CDR2: SGHTA and FQGNSA. The chain's CDR3 is CASSLSSGGGQETQYF. The DNA for the CDR3 is TGTGCCAGCAGCTTAAGTAGCGGGGGGGGCCAAGAGACCCAGTACTTC.

The rearrangement links TRBV6-5 to TRBJ1-1; D uncertain. Trimming stripped 6 bases from V and 1 base from J, with 12 bases between. CDR3 length: 14 amino acids. CDR1 MNHEY and CDR2 SVGAGI come from the germline V gene. CDR3 sequence (DNA): TGTGCCAGCAGCCCGGTGAGGGAGAACACTGAAGCTTTCTTT. Residues: CASSPVRENTEAFF.

The chain links TRBV25-1 to TRBJ2-7; D may be TRBD1 (5 bases). CDR1 and CDR2 from the germline V gene are MGHDK and SYGVNS. Trimming left V 8 bases short and J 3 bases short, with 17 bases between. This CDR3 has 14 amino acids. CDR3 bases: TGTGCCAGCGGGGCAGACGGAAGCAACTACGAGCAGTACTTC. It codes for CASGADGSNYEQYF.

The chain carries TRBV13 and TRBJ1-4, with D perhaps matching TRBD1 (5 bases). This CDR3 is 18 amino acids long. V shed 6 bases and J shed 4 bases, with 24 bases lying between them. Germline assignment: CDR1 PRHDT and CDR2 FYEKMQ (reference sequence). CDR3 bases: TGTGCCAGCAGTTCCCTTGACAGATCCCGCCCTCATAATGAAAAACTGTTTTTT. Protein sequence: CASSSLDRSRPHNEKLFF.

J is TRBJ1-2 and V is TRBV9, with 7 bases fitting TRBD1. The germline V gene has CDR1 SGDLS and CDR2 YYNGEE. This CDR3 has 17 amino acids. After removal of 0 bases from V and 0 bases from J, the junction contained 8 bases not matched to a gene. The CDR3 loop is CASSVEPGQNSNYGYTF. DNA for the CDR3: TGTGCCAGCAGCGTAGAGCCGGGACAGAACTCTAACTATGGCTACACCTTC.

This clone was counted a single time. This chain links TRBV30 with TRBJ1-2; possible D gene TRBD1, 6 bases. This CDR3 has 12 amino acids. Trimming removed 5 bases from V and 5 bases from J, with 12 bases in between. CDR1 and CDR2 from the germline V gene are GTSNPN and SVGIG (reference sequence). The DNA for the CDR3 is TGTGCCTGGGGGGGCGCGGGGTATGGCTACACCTTC. It specifies CAWGGAGYGYTF.

The rearrangement links TRBV4-3 to TRBJ2-3; 15 nucleotides match TRBD2. The ends lost 3 bases at V and 0 bases at J; junction bases unmatched: 10. The CDR3 consists of 20 residues. In germline, CDR1 is LGHNA, CDR2 YSLEER. The CDR3: CASSHGTSGGPERSTDTQYF. In DNA, the CDR3 is TGCGCCAGCAGCCACGGGACTAGCGGGGGGCCGGAGAGGAGCACAGATACGCAGTATTTT.